This entry features one TCR beta chain sequence. One tube held mixed TRB-A and TRB-B primer pools for touch-down PCR. From the multiplex PCR reads, TCRdb lists one entry per CDR3 protein and no DNA. This table lists more than 13,000 distinct CDR3 sequences. TRB amplification used roughly 250 ng of peripheral blood genomic DNA. The sample originates from a study of T cell clusters in autoimmune cytopenias. The source material was peripheral blood. This receptor was taken from a human donor with an autoimmune cytopenia or autoimmune hepatitis (not recorded which).

CDR3 in amino acids: CASRRGTEAFF. The rearrangement joins TRBV12-3 or TRBV12-4 to TRBJ1-1. This CDR3 contains 11 residues.